Following are 14 T cell receptor beta chains from one sample sequenced in a study of chemoradiotherapy in HPV16-positive cancers. Generated by immunoSEQ multiplex PCR, the TCRdb table keeps only in-frame clones and is missing some. The repertoire has around 1,000 clones, about 91% of them found once; the top ten carry under 7.5%. The sample was tumor tissue, taken from a patient who underwent chemoradiotherapy. Receptor source: a human donor with HPV-associated anogenital cancer.

The DNA of the CDR3 is TGCGCCAGCAGTGGACTAGCGGGAGGGCCTGGTGGAGATACGCAGTATTTT. It yields the protein CASSGLAGGPGGDTQYF. The genes are TRBV10-2 and TRBJ2-3; TRBD2 aligns across 14 bases. Germline CDR1 reads WSHSY; CDR2 reads SAAADI. Trimming at V came to 4 bases and at J to 5 bases, leaving 8 bases not matched to a gene. The CDR3 is made up of 17 amino acids.

V gene TRBV19 combines with J gene TRBJ1-2, with 7 bases that match TRBD1. Germline CDR1 LNHDA, CDR2 SQIVND (reference sequence). The J segment lost 6 bases and the V segment lost 3 bases, leaving 19 bases of the junction unmatched. CDR3 size: 18 residues. The CDR3 DNA reads as TGTGCCAGTAGTATGGGGTTCGGGACAGTCTCCTCTCGCGATGGCTACACCTTC. Its translation: CASSMGFGTVSSRDGYTF. Full variable domain (rest looked up from reference TRBV19 and TRBJ1-2): DGGITQSPKYLFRKEGQNVTLSCEQNLNHDAMYWYRQDPGQGLRLIYYSQIVNDFQKGDIAEGYSVSREKKESFPLTVTSAQKNPTAFYLCASSMGFGTVSSRDGYTFGSGTRLTVV.

In its sample, this clone was seen once. The CDR3 region is CASSRHTGGVETQYF. The DNA of the CDR3 is TGTGCCAGCAGTCGTCATACAGGGGGCGTCGAGACCCAGTACTTC. This chain joins TRBV28 and TRBJ2-5; 9 positions match TRBD1. Germline assignment: CDR1 MDHEN and CDR2 SYDVKM. This CDR3 region has 15 residues. V was clipped by 5 bases and J by 5 bases; unmatched bases: 9. Filled out from reference TRBV28 and TRBJ2-5, the complete variable domain reads DVKVTQSSRYLVKRTGEKVFLECVQDMDHENMFWYRQDPGLGLRLIYFSYDVKMKEKGDIPEGYSVSREKKERFSLILESASTNQTSMYLCASSRHTGGVETQYFGPGTRLLVL.

The chain has TRBV19 and TRBJ2-1; D gene unclear. Trimming stripped 0 bases from V and 5 bases from J, with 2 bases between. Germline V lookup: CDR1 LNHDA, CDR2 SQIVND (reference sequence). The CDR3 extends over 12 amino acids. This chain's CDR3 is CASSIEDNEQFF. In nucleotides, the CDR3 is TGTGCCAGTAGTATAGAGGACAATGAGCAGTTCTTC.

This clone occurred once. The rearrangement joins TRBV28 to TRBJ1-1; a weak D match, TRBD1 (5 bases). There are 18 residues in the CDR3. Trimming removed 3 bases at V and 3 bases at J, with 23 bases between. Germline lookup yields CDR1 MDHEN and CDR2 SYDVKM. The CDR3 coding sequence is TGTGCCAGCAGTTTTCTCCAGTCTGTTGCAGGGAGGGACACTGAAGCTTTCTTT. It is translated as CASSFLQSVAGRDTEAFF.

The rearrangement links TRBV10-3 to TRBJ1-4, with 7 bases lining up with TRBD1. Germline assignment: CDR1 ENHRY and CDR2 SYGVKD. The V gene end was trimmed by 6 bases and the J gene end by 5 bases; junction bases not matched to a gene: 6. CDR3 length equals 14 residues. CDR3 DNA: TGTGCCATCAGGGGGGGGACAGTAAATGAAAAACTGTTTTTT. It translates to CAIRGGTVNEKLFF.

The CDR3, as DNA: TGTGCCTGGGGCAGGCTCCAGAACACTGAAGCTTTCTTT. This translates into CAWGRLQNTEAFF. The rearrangement uses TRBV30 and TRBJ1-1; D gene ambiguous. This CDR3 is 13 amino acids long. Trimming removed 5 bases at V and 1 base at J, with 11 bases between. Germline V CDR1 and CDR2: GTSNPN, SVGIG (reference sequence).

The chain couples TRBV2 to TRBJ2-2; 10 positions match TRBD1. This CDR3 is built from 15 residues. The trim removed 11 bases at V and 5 bases at J, leaving 11 bases unmatched. In germline, CDR1 is SNHLY, CDR2 FYNNEI. The CDR3 spells CAFPTGGPGTGELFF. The CDR3 DNA reads TGTGCCTTCCCGACAGGGGGCCCGGGGACCGGGGAGCTGTTTTTT.

This chain uses TRBV19 with TRBJ1-5, with a tentative D call TRBD1 (6 bases). The CDR3 consists of 16 residues. The V and J ends lost 4 bases and 2 bases respectively, with 15 bases between them. From germline, CDR1 is LNHDA and CDR2 SQIVND (reference sequence). The DNA of the CDR3 is TGTGCCAGTAGTACCCAGACAGGCCGGGGCAATCAGCCCCAGCATTTT. Its translation: CASSTQTGRGNQPQHF.

The rearrangement joins TRBV11-2 to TRBJ1-6; D remains ambiguous. V lost 4 bases to trimming and J lost 8 bases, with 12 bases between them. The germline gives CDR1 SGHAT, CDR2 FQNNGV. The CDR3 sequence is 14 residues long. CDR3 sequence (DNA): TGTGCCAGCAGCTCTGCCCAGTCTTATTCACCCCTCCACTTT. Encoded protein: CASSSAQSYSPLHF.

V gene TRBV5-4 combines with J gene TRBJ2-3; D not certain. The germline CDR1 and CDR2 sequences are SGHNT and YYREEE (reference sequence). V was cut by 2 bases and J by 2 bases, with 12 bases left in between. The CDR3 spans 15 residues. CDR3 sequence reads: CASSFKASYTDTQYF. CDR3 sequence (DNA): TGTGCCAGCAGCTTTAAGGCTTCGTACACAGATACGCAGTATTTT.

This chain joins TRBV5-1 and TRBJ2-4, with 11 bases that match TRBD2. The CDR3 is 17 residues long. V gave up 0 bases and J gave up 9 bases; unmatched junction bases: 11. Germline assignment: CDR1 SGHRS and CDR2 YFSETQ. CDR3 residues: CASSLGGALAGEIIQYF. Written as DNA, the CDR3 is TGCGCCAGCAGCTTGGGAGGGGCACTAGCGGGGGAAATCATTCAGTACTTC.

V usage is TRBV5-1 and J usage is TRBJ2-1, with a possible D match to TRBD2 (6 bases). V lost 0 bases to trimming and J lost 2 bases, with 12 bases between them. From germline, CDR1 is SGHRS and CDR2 YFSETQ. This CDR3 region has 16 residues. The CDR3 DNA is TGCGCCAGCAGCTTGGGGGGCGGGGAAGCCTACAATGAGCAGTTCTTC. This gives the protein CASSLGGGEAYNEQFF.

V is TRBV7-6 and J is TRBJ2-5, with D perhaps TRBD1 or TRBD2 (6 bases each). The V gene's germline CDR1 is SGHVS and CDR2 FNYEAQ. The CDR3 runs to 12 residues. The CDR3 sequence: CAPQGGPETQYF. The DNA of the CDR3 is TGTGCGCCACAAGGGGGGCCAGAGACCCAGTACTTC.